One TCR beta chain is described in this entry. Antigen: not known. Only in-frame clones appear in the TCRdb table, and some are missing; sequencing was by immunoSEQ multiplex PCR. The repertoire holds some 33,000 clones, with around nine tenths as singletons. This sample is drawn from a study of OX40 agonist ivuxolimab in advanced cancers. Broader study findings: Averaging showed that CD8+ T cells had more expanded clones than CD4+ did. Circulating CD4+ and CD8+ T cells showed clonal expansion by week 6 at 0.1 to 3.0 mg/kg.

Per germline, CDR1 SGHDT and CDR2 YYEEEE. This CDR3 spans 14 amino acids. V was pared by 2 bases and J by 2 bases, with 1 base of the junction left unmatched. This chain joins TRBV5-6 and TRBJ2-7; 10 bases align to TRBD2. This receptor was obtained from an adult with an advanced solid tumor such as melanoma, head and neck, liver or kidney cancer. Sequenced material: CD4+ or CD8+ T cells sorted from blood, taken in a trial of the OX40 agonist ivuxolimab. DNA for the CDR3: TGTGCCAGCAGCTTTAGCGGGGGGCCCTACGAGCAGTACTTC. As protein: CASSFSGGPYEQYF.